This TCR beta chain was recovered during a study of T cell responses to AZD1222 COVID-19 vaccine. Study results and caveats: Among vaccine-associated CD4 TCRs, coverage spanned spike, with dominance at 160-218 and 743-854. Donors were chiefly white British, with a greater number of females, and clonal diversity was perhaps underestimated. Repertoires were sampled only after the peak T cell response.

This clone was counted only a few times. Its antigen is still unknown. Data came from immunoSEQ multiplex PCR; TCRdb stores just in-frame clones and leaves some out. Here the sample spans 130,000 to 150,000 clones, around 88% being singletons. CDR1 is KGHSH, CDR2 LQKENI, per germline. The CDR3 runs to 15 residues. The V gene end was trimmed by 2 bases and the J gene end by 6 bases; junction bases not matched to a gene: 7. This material consisted of peripheral blood, taken on day 0 of AZD1222 vaccination. This TCR came from an adult in good health. The chain carries TRBV18 and TRBJ1-5; 7 bases are shared with TRBD1. In DNA form, the CDR3 reads TGTGCCAGCTCACCAGAGCAGGGGGAAACTCAGCCCCAGCATTTT. Protein sequence: CASSPEQGETQPQHF.